A few counts support the clone carrying this T cell receptor (beta chain). Its antigen is unidentified. The data stem from a study of T cell repertoires in cytomegalovirus infection. Study-wide results and limits: Dominating the ex vivo response were HLA-C-restricted CMV-specific TCR beta clonotypes. Identification of carriers of CMV plus the relevant HLA was performed using cumulative public TCR beta family frequency.

TCRdb reprocessed the reads with MiXCR, giving one entry per CDR3 protein. This table holds around 900,000 distinct CDR3 sequences, approximately 31% found once. The sequence came from a human donor in good health (CMV status not recorded). Some clones in this sample may be carry-over from other donors' samples. The source was cultured CD8+ T cells from PBMCs, collected from culture after CMV antigen stimulation.

The chain's CDR3 is CASSLSGGGAYNEQFF. The CDR3 nucleotides are TGTGCCAGCAGTTTGAGCGGCGGGGGGGCCTACAATGAGCAGTTCTTC. The chain carries TRBV27 and TRBJ2-1, with TRBD2 identical over 9 bases. The CDR3 length is 16 residues. The V and J ends lost 3 bases and 2 bases, in that order; junction bases with no gene match: 5. Looked up from germline, CDR1 is MNHEY and CDR2 is SMNVEV (reference sequence).